The clone carrying this T cell receptor beta chain was counted ten times or more. The read finishes 3 residues shy of the CDR3 end, and the germline J gene is used to complete it. The data derive from a study of T cell clonality in common variable immunodeficiency. The V and J ends lost 6 bases and 3 bases, in that order; junction bases with no gene match: 8. CDR1 SNHLY and CDR2 FYNNEI come from the germline V gene. The CDR3 contains 14 residues. Equal genomic DNA amounts from CVID and control samples were sequenced. Sequencing used immunoSEQ multiplex PCR; TCRdb keeps in-frame clones, though not all of them. This record lists 75,000 to 85,000 clones, none seen once only, and the top ten clones contain around 0.82%.

Sequenced: peripheral blood mononuclear cells. The V gene is TRBV2, the J gene TRBJ2-7; 7 bases are a match to TRBD2. The sequence was collected from a person between 18 and 70 years old in good health. The CDR3 protein is CASRGAGRGYEQYF. Partial CDR3 DNA: TGTGCCAGCAGAGGGGCAGGGAGGGGCTACGAG. Variable domain in full (rest from reference TRBV2 and TRBJ2-7): EPEVTQTPSHQVTQMGQEVILRCVPISNHLYFYWYRQILGQKVEFLVSFYNNEISEKSEIFDDQFSVERPDGSNFTLKIRSTKLEDSAMYFCASRGAGRGYEQYFGPGTRLTVT.